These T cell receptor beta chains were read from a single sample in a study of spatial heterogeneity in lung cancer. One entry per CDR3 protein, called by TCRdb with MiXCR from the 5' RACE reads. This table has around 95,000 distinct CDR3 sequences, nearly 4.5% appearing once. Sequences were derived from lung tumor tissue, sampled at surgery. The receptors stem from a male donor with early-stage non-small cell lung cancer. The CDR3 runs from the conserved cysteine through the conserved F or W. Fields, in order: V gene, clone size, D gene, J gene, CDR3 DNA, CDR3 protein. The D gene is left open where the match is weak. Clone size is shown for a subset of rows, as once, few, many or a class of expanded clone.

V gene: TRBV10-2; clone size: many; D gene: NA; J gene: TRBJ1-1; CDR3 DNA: TGCGCCAGCAGTGATGGGGGGAACACTGAAGCTTTCTTT; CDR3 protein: CASSDGGNTEAFF
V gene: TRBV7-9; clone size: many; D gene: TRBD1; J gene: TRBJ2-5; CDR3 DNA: TGTGCCAGCAGCTTGGCAGGGGGCTTGGAGACCCAGTACTTC; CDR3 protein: CASSLAGGLETQYF
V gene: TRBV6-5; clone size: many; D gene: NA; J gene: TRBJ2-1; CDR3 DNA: TGTGCCAGCAGTCAACTCCACCAGAGCTCCTACAATGAGCAGTTCTTC; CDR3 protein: CASSQLHQSSYNEQFF
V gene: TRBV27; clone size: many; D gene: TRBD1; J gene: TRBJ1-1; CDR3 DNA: TGTGCCAGCAGTGGGACAGGGGCCACTGAAGCTTTCTTT; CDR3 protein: CASSGTGATEAFF
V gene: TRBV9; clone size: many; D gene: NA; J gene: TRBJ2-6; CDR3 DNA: TGTGCCAGCAGCGTAGACGGCAGGATCTCTGGGGCCAACGTCCTGACTTTC; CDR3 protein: CASSVDGRISGANVLTF
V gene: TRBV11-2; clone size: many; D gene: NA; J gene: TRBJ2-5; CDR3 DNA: TGTGCCAGCAGCTCCCGGACGCACCAAGAGACCCAGTACTTC; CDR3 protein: CASSSRTHQETQYF
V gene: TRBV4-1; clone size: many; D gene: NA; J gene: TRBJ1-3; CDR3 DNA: TGCGCCAGCAGCCAAGAGAAGGGCGCTGGAAACACCATATATTTT; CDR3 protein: CASSQEKGAGNTIYF
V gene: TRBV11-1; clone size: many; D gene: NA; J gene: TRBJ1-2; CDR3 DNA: TGTGCCAGCAGCCCCGCGGAGGGCTATGGCTACACCTTC; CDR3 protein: CASSPAEGYGYTF
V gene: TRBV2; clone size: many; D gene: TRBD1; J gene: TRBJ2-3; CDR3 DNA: TGTGCCAGCAGAACAGGGGGCACAGATACGCAGTATTTT; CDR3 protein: CASRTGGTDTQYF
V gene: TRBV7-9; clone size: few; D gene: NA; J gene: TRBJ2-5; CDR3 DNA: TGTGCCAGCAGCCTCCGCTCGGGCAGCGGGGAGACCCAGTACTTC; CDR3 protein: CASSLRSGSGETQYF
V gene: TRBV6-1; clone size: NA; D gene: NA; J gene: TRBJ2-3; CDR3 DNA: TGTGCCAGCAGTGAAGGGAGCCTTGGGAGCACAGATACGCAGTATTTT; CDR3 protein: CASSEGSLGSTDTQYF
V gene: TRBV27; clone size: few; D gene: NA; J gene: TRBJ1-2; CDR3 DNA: TGTGCCAGCAGTTTATCCCCTGGGGCGGTGTATGGCTACACCTTC; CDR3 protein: CASSLSPGAVYGYTF
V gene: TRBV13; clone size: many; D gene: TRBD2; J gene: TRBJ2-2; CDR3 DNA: TGTGCCAGCAGCTTGGGACTAGCGGGCCGCGGGGAGCTGTTTTTT; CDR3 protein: CASSLGLAGRGELFF
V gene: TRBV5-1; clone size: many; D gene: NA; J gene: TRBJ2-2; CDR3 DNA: TGCGCCAGCAGCTTGGGATCTAGCGAGAACACCGGGGAGCTGTTTTTT; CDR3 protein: CASSLGSSENTGELFF
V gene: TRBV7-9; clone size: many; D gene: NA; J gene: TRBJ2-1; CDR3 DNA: TGTGCCAGCAGCTTAAACGGCCACCCCTACAATGAGCAGTTCTTC; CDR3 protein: CASSLNGHPYNEQFF
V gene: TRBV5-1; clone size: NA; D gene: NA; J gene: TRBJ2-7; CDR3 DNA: TGCGCCAGCAGCGAGCTAGCGTCAACCTACGAGCAGTACTTC; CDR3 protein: CASSELASTYEQYF
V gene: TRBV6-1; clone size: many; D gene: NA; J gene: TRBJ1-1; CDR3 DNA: TGTGCCAGCAGTCTAGACAGCTACACTGAAGCTTTCTTT; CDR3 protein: CASSLDSYTEAFF
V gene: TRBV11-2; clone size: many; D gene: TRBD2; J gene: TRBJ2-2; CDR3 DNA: TGTGCCAGCAGCTCAACTAGCGGGTACACCGGGGAGCTGTTTTTT; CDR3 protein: CASSSTSGYTGELFF
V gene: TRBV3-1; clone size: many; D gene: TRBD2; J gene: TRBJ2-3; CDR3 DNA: TGTGCCAGCAGCCAAGACCTAGCGGGAGCAGATACGCAGTATTTT; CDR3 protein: CASSQDLAGADTQYF
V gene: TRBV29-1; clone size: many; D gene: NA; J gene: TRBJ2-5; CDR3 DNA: TGCAGCGCCCAGTGGCGGGAGACCCAGTACTTC; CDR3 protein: CSAQWRETQYF
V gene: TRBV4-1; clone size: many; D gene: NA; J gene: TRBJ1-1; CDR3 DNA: TGCGCCAGCAGCCAACAGGGGCAGGCTGAAGCTTTCTTT; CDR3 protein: CASSQQGQAEAFF
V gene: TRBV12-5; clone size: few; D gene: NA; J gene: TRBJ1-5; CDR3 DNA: TGTGCTAGTGGTTTGGTAGAACAGGGCGACAATCAGCCCCAGCATTTT; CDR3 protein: CASGLVEQGDNQPQHF
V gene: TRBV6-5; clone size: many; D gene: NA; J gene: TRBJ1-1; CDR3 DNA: TGTGCCAGCAGTTATCGACCGAACACTGAAGCTTTCTTT; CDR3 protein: CASSYRPNTEAFF
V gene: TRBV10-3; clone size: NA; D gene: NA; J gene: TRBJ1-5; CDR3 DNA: TGTGCCATCACACGGGGGGTAAATAGCAATCAGCCCCAGCATTTT; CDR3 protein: CAITRGVNSNQPQHF
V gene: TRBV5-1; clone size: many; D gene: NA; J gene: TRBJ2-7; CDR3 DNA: TGCGCCAGCAGCTTGGCCCAGGCGTACGAGCAGTACTTC; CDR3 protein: CASSLAQAYEQYF
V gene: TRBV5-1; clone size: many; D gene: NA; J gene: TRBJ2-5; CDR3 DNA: TGCGCCAGCAGCTCTTACAACCAAGAGACCCAGTACTTC; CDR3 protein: CASSSYNQETQYF
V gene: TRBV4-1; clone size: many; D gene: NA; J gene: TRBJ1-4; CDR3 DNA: TGCGCCAGCAGCCAGAGGGGGATTGGGATTGAAAGGCTGTTTTTT; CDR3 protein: CASSQRGIGIERLFF
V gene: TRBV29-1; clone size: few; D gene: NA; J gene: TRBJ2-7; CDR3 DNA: TGCAGCGTTGTCGGCCAGGTTTCCTCCTACGAGCAGTACTTC; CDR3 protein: CSVVGQVSSYEQYF
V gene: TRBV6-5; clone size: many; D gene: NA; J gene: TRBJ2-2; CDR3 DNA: TGTGCCAGCAGTTACTCGACGGACCGAACGGTCGGGGAGCTGTTTTTT; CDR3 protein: CASSYSTDRTVGELFF
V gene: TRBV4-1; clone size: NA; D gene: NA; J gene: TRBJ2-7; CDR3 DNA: TGCGCCAGCAGCCAGCAAGGGGTCCCCTACGAGCAGTACTTC; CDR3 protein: CASSQQGVPYEQYF
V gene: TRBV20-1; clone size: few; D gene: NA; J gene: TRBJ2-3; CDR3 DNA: TGCAGTGCAGGGCCGAACATAGGAGATACGCAGTATTTT; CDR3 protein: CSAGPNIGDTQYF
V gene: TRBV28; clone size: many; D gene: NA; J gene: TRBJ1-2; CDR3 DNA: TGTGCCAGCAGTCACGGACAGCTCTATGGCTACACCTTC; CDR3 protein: CASSHGQLYGYTF
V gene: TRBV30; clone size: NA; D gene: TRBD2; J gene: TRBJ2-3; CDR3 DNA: TGTGCCTGGAGTCGAAGCGGGAGTTTCACAGATACGCAGTATTTT; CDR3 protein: CAWSRSGSFTDTQYF
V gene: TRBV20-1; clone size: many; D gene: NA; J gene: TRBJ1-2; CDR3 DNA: TGCAGTGCCACACCGCCGACAGGAAACTATGGCTACACCTTC; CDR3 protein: CSATPPTGNYGYTF
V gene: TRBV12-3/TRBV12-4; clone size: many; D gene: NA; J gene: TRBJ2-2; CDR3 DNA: TGTGCCAGCAGCGGGCGGATAGACGGCGGGGAGCTGTTTTTT; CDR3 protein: CASSGRIDGGELFF
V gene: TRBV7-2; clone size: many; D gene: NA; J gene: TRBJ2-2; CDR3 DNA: TGTGCCAGCAGCGCGGGACTGATGAACACCGGGGAGCTGTTTTTT; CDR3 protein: CASSAGLMNTGELFF
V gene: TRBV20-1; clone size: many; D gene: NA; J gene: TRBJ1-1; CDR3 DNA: TGCAGTGCTAGTGAACAGGGTAAGAACACTGAAGCTTTCTTT; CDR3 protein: CSASEQGKNTEAFF
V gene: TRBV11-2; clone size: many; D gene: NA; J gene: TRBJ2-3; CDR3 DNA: TGTGCCAGCAGCTTAGAAATTGGAAGGGGGAGACGGGATACGCAGTATTTT; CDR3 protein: CASSLEIGRGRRDTQYF
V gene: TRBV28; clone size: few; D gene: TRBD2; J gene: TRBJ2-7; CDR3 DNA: TGTGCCAGCAGTCCCGTAGCGGGAGGGACCTTATACGAGCAGTACTTC; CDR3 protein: CASSPVAGGTLYEQYF
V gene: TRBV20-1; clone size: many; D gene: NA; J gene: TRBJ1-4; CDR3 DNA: TGCAGTGCTTCGGTCTTCGAGGGTGAAAAACTGTTTTTT; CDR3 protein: CSASVFEGEKLFF
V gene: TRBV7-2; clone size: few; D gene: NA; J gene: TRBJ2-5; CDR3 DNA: TGTGCCAGCAGCTTTCGTCTGCGGGAGAGGGGGGATCAAGAGACCCAGTACTTC; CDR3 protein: CASSFRLRERGDQETQYF
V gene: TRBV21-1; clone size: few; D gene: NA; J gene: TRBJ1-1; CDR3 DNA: TGTGCCAGCAGCAACGGCGACAGCGAGATGAACACTGAAGCTTTCTTT; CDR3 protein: CASSNGDSEMNTEAFF
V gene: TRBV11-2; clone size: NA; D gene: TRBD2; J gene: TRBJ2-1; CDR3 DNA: TGTGCCAGCAGTTTGTCCGGGACTAGCCCAACGAATGAGCAGTTCTTC; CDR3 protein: CASSLSGTSPTNEQFF
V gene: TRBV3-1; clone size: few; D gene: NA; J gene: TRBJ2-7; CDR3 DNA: TGTGCCAGCAGCCTAGTCCCTCCCGGAGCGGGTAGTTTCTACGAGCAGTACTTC; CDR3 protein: CASSLVPPGAGSFYEQYF
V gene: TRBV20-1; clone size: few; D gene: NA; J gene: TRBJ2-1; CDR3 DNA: TGCAGTCCCTACCGCCCAGAGGAGCAGTTCTTC; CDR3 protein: CSPYRPEEQFF
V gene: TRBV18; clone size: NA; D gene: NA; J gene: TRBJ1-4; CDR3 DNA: TGTGCCAGCTCACCACAGGGAGATAATGAAAAACTGTTTTTT; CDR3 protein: CASSPQGDNEKLFF